This passage covers 21 T cell receptor beta chains from one sample sequenced in a study of CD8 T cells in Susac syndrome (dated by TCRdb to the late 2010s). Library creation used the immunoSEQ multiplex PCR assay. RNA was extracted using the RNeasy kit, and roughly 0.5 to 1 ug of the RNA was reverse transcribed with random hexamers. Using fastp at Q25 and MiXCR, TCRdb reprocessed the public reads and kept productive beta chains. Rows merge per CDR3 protein into single entries with the most common DNA and genes. This sample lists about 440,000 distinct CDR3 sequences; more than 80% were detected once. The ten most abundant clones make up about 0.1% of the sample. The sample consisted of CD8+ T cells from PBMCs. These receptors originate from a human donor with multiple sclerosis.

The chain is built from TRBV28 and TRBJ2-7; a possible D gene is TRBD2 (6 bases). V shed 1 base and J shed 0 bases, with 13 bases lying between them. Germline CDR1 MDHEN, CDR2 SYDVKM. The CDR3 contains 16 residues. As DNA, the CDR3 is TGTGCCAGCAGTTTATCGAACCGGGGGAGCTCCTACGAGCAGTACTTC. It specifies CASSLSNRGSSYEQYF.

The V gene is TRBV5-1, the J gene TRBJ2-1; TRBD1 matches at 8 bases. V trimming: 0 bases; J trimming: 3 bases; junction bases outside the gene matches: 17. Per the germline V gene, CDR1 is SGHRS and CDR2 is YFSETQ. The CDR3 spans 20 residues. This CDR3 is CASSLESMAAGGLFYNEQFF. DNA of the CDR3: TGCGCCAGCAGCTTGGAGTCGATGGCGGCAGGGGGCTTATTCTACAATGAGCAGTTCTTC.

The chain couples TRBV2 to TRBJ2-7, with D possibly TRBD2 on 6 matching bases. Per germline, CDR1 SNHLY and CDR2 FYNNEI. V was cut by 11 bases and J by 0 bases, with 14 bases left in between. The CDR3 length is 13 residues. CDR3 region: CARGGTGSYEQYF. Written as DNA, the CDR3 is TGTGCCCGGGGAGGCACCGGCTCCTACGAGCAGTACTTC.

V and J are TRBV12-3 or TRBV12-4 and TRBJ2-3; D is uncertain. This CDR3 spans 14 amino acids. V dropped 2 bases and J dropped 2 bases, with 8 bases sitting between them. The CDR3 DNA reads as TGTGCCAGCAGTTTAATGGGCCCCACAGATACGCAGTATTTT. It translates to CASSLMGPTDTQYF.

The rearrangement uses TRBV24-1 and TRBJ1-2; no reliable D call. The CDR3 loop spans 14 amino acids. The V and J ends lost 3 bases and 3 bases respectively, with 10 bases between them. Germline V CDR1 and CDR2: KGHDR, SFDVKD. The CDR3 spells CATSDPDRDYGYTF. The CDR3 region has the DNA TGTGCCACCAGTGATCCTGACCGGGACTATGGCTACACCTTC.

Of note for this clonotype: Its ends do not fully match the called genes, so a read error is possible. The genes are TRBV24-1 and TRBJ2-2, with 7 nucleotides matching TRBD2. The CDR3 has 15 amino acids. Per the germline V gene, CDR1 is KGHDR and CDR2 is SFDVKD. CDR3 bases: TGTGCCACCAGTGATCGTGGGAGGGGCACCGGGGAGCTGCTTTTT. This codes for CATSDRGRGTGELLF.

The chain uses TRBV11-2 and TRBJ2-2; D possibly corresponds to TRBD2 (6 bases). The length of the CDR3 is 16 residues. The germline gives CDR1 SGHAT, CDR2 FQNNGV. Trimming removed 2 bases at V and 2 bases at J, with 12 bases between. CDR3 sequence: CASSLWRGSNTGELFF. In DNA form, the CDR3 reads TGTGCCAGCAGCTTATGGAGGGGCTCAAACACCGGGGAGCTGTTTTTT.

The chain joins TRBV20-1 to TRBJ1-5; D not resolved. The V end was cut by 0 bases, the J end by 0 bases, with 9 bases between. Germline V gene data show CDR1 as DFQATT and CDR2 as SNEGSKA (reference sequence). CDR3 length equals 15 residues. CDR3 nucleotide sequence: TGCAGTGCTAGAGAGGTACAGATTAGCAATCAGCCCCAGCATTTT. It yields the protein CSAREVQISNQPQHF.

The chain joins TRBV2 to TRBJ2-7; 9 nucleotides line up with TRBD1. The germline V gene encodes CDR1 SNHLY and CDR2 FYNNEI. The CDR3 covers 14 residues. With 3 bases clipped from V and 5 bases from J, the junction kept 5 bases outside the gene matches. Here the CDR3 DNA reads TGTGCCAGCAGTGACCGGGACAGGGAAGACGAGCAGTACTTC. It is translated as CASSDRDREDEQYF.

This sequence joins TRBV27 and TRBJ2-7; the D gene is possibly TRBD1 (6 bases). V was shortened by 4 bases and J by 2 bases, with 15 bases between the two germline ends. The germline gives CDR1 MNHEY, CDR2 SMNVEV (reference sequence). This CDR3 is 15 amino acids long. CDR3: CASSYSGTRPYEQYF. The CDR3 DNA is TGTGCCAGCAGTTATTCCGGGACAAGACCCTACGAGCAGTACTTC.

The chain carries TRBV5-1 and TRBJ2-3; D may be TRBD2 (6 bases). Trimming shortened V by 4 bases and J by 2 bases, and 14 bases separated the two germline ends. Germline V gene sequence: CDR1 SGHRS, CDR2 YFSETQ. The CDR3 length is 15 residues. The CDR3 region is CASSPGRGNTDTQYF. The DNA of the CDR3 is TGCGCCAGCAGCCCCGGCCGGGGGAACACAGATACGCAGTATTTT.

The V gene is TRBV29-1, the J gene TRBJ1-1; a possible D gene is TRBD1 (5 bases). This CDR3 spans 13 amino acids. V lost 6 bases to trimming and J lost 4 bases, with 15 bases between them. Germline V CDR1 and CDR2: SQVTM, ANQGSEA. The CDR3 region has the DNA TGCAGCGTCGTTCAGGGCGAGGGCACTGAAGCTTTCTTT. Translating it yields CSVVQGEGTEAFF.

The chain couples TRBV5-1 to TRBJ2-3, with a weak D call TRBD2 (5 bases). The CDR3 spans 15 residues. CDR1 and CDR2 from the germline V gene are SGHRS and YFSETQ. V was cut by 4 bases and J by 0 bases, with 12 bases left in between. CDR3 amino acids: CASSATRASTDTQYF. Here the CDR3 DNA reads TGCGCCAGCAGCGCCACTAGGGCTAGCACAGATACGCAGTATTTT. The full variable domain, with the rest looked up from reference TRBV5-1 and TRBJ2-3, is KAGVTQTPRYLIKTRGQQVTLSCSPISGHRSVSWYQQTPGQGLQFLFEYFSETQRNKGNFPGRFSGRQFSNSRSEMNVSTLELGDSALYLCASSATRASTDTQYFGPGTRLTVL.

The rearrangement links TRBV7-2 to TRBJ1-2, with 8 bases identical to TRBD1. Trimming at V came to 1 base and at J to 4 bases, leaving 11 bases not matched to a gene. Germline loops: CDR1 SGHTA, CDR2 FQGNSA. The CDR3 length is 17 residues. The CDR3 loop reads CASSLVYRGAHSYGYTF. As DNA, the CDR3 is TGTGCCAGCAGCTTAGTATACAGGGGGGCGCATTCCTATGGCTACACCTTC. The full variable domain, with the rest looked up from reference TRBV7-2 and TRBJ1-2, is GAGVSQSPSNKVTEKGKDVELRCDPISGHTALYWYRQSLGQGLEFLIYFQGNSAPDKSGLPSDRFSAERTGGSVSTLTIQRTQQEDSAVYLCASSLVYRGAHSYGYTFGSGTRLTVV.

The J gene is TRBJ1-2, the V gene TRBV5-4; 12 bases agree with TRBD1. The CDR3 contains 16 residues. With 3 bases clipped from V and 7 bases from J, the junction kept 10 bases outside the gene matches. CDR1 and CDR2 (germline): SGHNT, YYREEE (reference sequence). In DNA, the CDR3 is TGTGCCAGCAGCTCGCCCCCGGGACAGGGGGCACCTGGCTACACCTTC. As protein: CASSSPPGQGAPGYTF.

The chain links TRBV9 to TRBJ1-2; 8 bases fit TRBD1. The length of the CDR3 is 16 residues. The junction had 6 bases not matched to a gene; V was cut back by 0 bases and J by 2 bases. From germline, CDR1 is SGDLS and CDR2 YYNGEE. The CDR3 sequence is CASSVEETGANYGYTF. The CDR3 DNA sequence: TGTGCCAGCAGCGTAGAGGAGACAGGGGCAAACTATGGCTACACCTTC.

The V gene is TRBV1, the J gene TRBJ1-6. TRBV1 is an annotated pseudogene. This CDR3 region has 15 residues. The CDR3 DNA reads as TGCACCAGCAGCCCTGGTGGGCAGCAGGATTCACCCCTCCACTTT. As protein: CTSSPGGQQDSPLHF.

This chain links TRBV5-5 with TRBJ2-1; 7 bases fit TRBD2. V lost 3 bases and J lost 8; bases outside the gene matches: 11. Germline CDR1 is SGHKS and CDR2 is YYEKEE (reference sequence). The CDR3 length is 15 residues. CDR3 protein: CASSSGTTSLDEQFF. The CDR3 coding sequence is TGTGCCAGCAGCTCCGGGACTACCTCCCTGGATGAGCAGTTCTTC.

The genes are TRBV4-2 and TRBJ2-7, with TRBD2 matching over 13 bases. V lost 0 bases and J lost 5; bases outside the gene matches: 4. CDR3 size: 16 residues. The V gene's germline CDR1 is LGHNA and CDR2 YNFKEQ. In nucleotides, the CDR3 is TGTGCCAGCAGCCAAGAACTAGCGGGAGGGCAACACGAGCAGTACTTC. Its protein product is CASSQELAGGQHEQYF.

V is TRBV9 and J is TRBJ2-1, with 9 bases that match TRBD2. The ends lost 0 bases at V and 7 bases at J; junction bases unmatched: 5. CDR1 SGDLS and CDR2 YYNGEE come from the germline V gene. The CDR3 contains 15 residues. The CDR3 sequence: CASSVEAGGLNEQFF. CDR3 nucleotides: TGTGCCAGCAGCGTAGAGGCGGGGGGGTTGAATGAGCAGTTCTTC.

A note on this clonotype: The junction and the germline gene differ at one end; a read error may be behind it. V is TRBV29-1 and J is TRBJ1-5; a weak D match, TRBD1 (5 bases). CDR3 length: 15 amino acids. Per the germline V gene, CDR1 is SQVTM and CDR2 is ANQGSEA. Here the CDR3 DNA reads TGTAGCGTTGCTAACGGGGCTATAAGCAATCAGCCCCAGCATTTT. Translation gives CSVANGAISNQPQHF.